This T cell receptor (beta chain) was found in a study of Graves' ophthalmopathy and Graves' hyperthyroidism listed by TCRdb under 2018. Notes on the research overall: Peripheral blood was collected at initial diagnosis, before any treatment. Following sample collection, hyperthyroidism patients were given methimazole at a starting dose of 30 mg daily, and ophthalmopathy patients were given high-dose intravenous methylprednisolone. The study used signatures of the TCR beta repertoire to tell Graves' ophthalmopathy apart from Graves' hyperthyroidism and to predict which patients would progress to ophthalmopathy. In total, 135 blood samples were TCR-sequenced: approximately 40 ophthalmopathy, approximately 75 hyperthyroidism and about 17 hyperthyroidism-to-ophthalmopathy patients. The approximately 100 discovery patients were randomly divided into training and test sets at a 7:3 ratio. In roughly 6 hyperthyroidism patients, T-cell repertoires of thyroid tissue and blood were compared. A discovery set of 100 patients (43 ophthalmopathy, about 58 stable hyperthyroidism) was enrolled to explore V-J signatures distinguishing ophthalmopathy from hyperthyroidism. An independent validation cohort comprised about 20 hyperthyroidism patients and 15 to 17 patients who later progressed from hyperthyroidism to ophthalmopathy. Points the paper makes about the study in general: In validation, the model predicted ophthalmopathy progression with about 71% sensitivity and 72.22% specificity; around twelve predicted patients were CT-confirmed with GO in a median of about 7.1 months. Sample size was not statistically predetermined, and group allocation was not concealed from the investigators. Ophthalmopathy was separated from stable hyperthyroidism by the 13-signature model with about 89% sensitivity and roughly 82% specificity in cross-validation and with 80%/75% in the test set. Among expanded thyroid clonotypes with frequency above 0.001, most also showed up in blood, which suggests that blood repertoires may reflect the thyroid immune response.

This clonotype was detected only a few times. Its antigen is still unknown. No base qualities exist here, and no much larger clone lies one base off it. TCR beta CDR3 regions were amplified from RNA transcripts for repertoire sequencing. HTBI primers and the Qiagen OneStep RT-PCR kit were used in a first-round RT-PCR, which was followed by a second-round multiplex PCR, size selection and purification. Libraries were sequenced on an Illumina HiSeq2000 using paired-end 100 bp reads. As for how the authors treated the data: SOAPnuke was used to process the reads, throwing out any read that had adapters, had uncalled bases, had a mean Phred below 15, or lacked an exact constant-primer or identifier match. COPE v1.2.5 was used to merge the high-quality paired reads. Unique nucleotide sequences were defined as clonotypes and aligned to IMGT TRB V, D and J references using MiTCR v1.1. The analysis was limited to V-J combinations with a frequency above 0.0001, which together covered just over 98% of the repertoires. For each V-J combination, a TCR clonal expansion and chaos score was defined as the ratio of F50 clonal expansion to chaos observed in the TCRdist matrix. Welch's t-statistics and random forest were used to reduce the features to about a dozen V-J combinations, which were then used as input to a naive Bayes classifier. The similarity between thyroid and blood repertoires was quantified using the Morisita-Horn index. TCRdb itself trimmed the public reads at Q25 with fastp, ran MiXCR and retained productive beta chains. Rows are combined by CDR3 protein, so each entry shows the most common genes and DNA. In this record, the V and J calls reflect TCRdb's handling and not the investigators' own analysis. This sample holds some 390,000 distinct CDR3 sequences; 15% to 20% were observed only once. Roughly 1.5% of the sample goes to the ten largest clones.

Reading the germline V gene gives CDR1 MNHNS and CDR2 SASEGT. Its CDR3 holds 13 amino acids, cysteine through phenylalanine. Kept here is only the CDR3 DNA, which spans 39 bases and is read in frame from base 1. The V and J ends are trimmed by 3 bases and 1 base, leaving 6 bases between them. Ophthalmopathy patients were characterized by moderately to severely active disease, a Clinical Activity Score of at least 3, a NOSPECS grade of at least 4, and a disease duration under 3 months. Patients were excluded if they had other autoimmune diseases, uncontrolled infections, pregnancy or lactation. Clinical symptoms, serum thyroxine, TRAb, thyroid ultrasound and orbital computed tomography formed the basis of the diagnosis. Ficoll-Paque density gradient centrifugation was used to isolate PBMCs from under 11 ml of fresh peripheral blood. Total RNA was extracted with Trizol reagent and quality-checked on an Agilent 2100 Bioanalyzer.

Sequencing input: peripheral blood. The sequence was obtained from a woman younger than 30 with Graves' ophthalmopathy. Donor details come from another sample of the same person, matched by shared clones. The V and J genes are TRBV6-1 and TRBJ1-1; a confident D gene designation cannot be given. The CDR3 has the sequence CASSDETNTEAFF. The bases are TGTGCCAGCAGTGACGAGACGAACACTGAAGCTTTCTTT.